The 11 T cell receptor beta chains reported below all come from one sample, sequenced in a study of control samples from healthy donors and cancer patients. Libraries were prepared by immunoSEQ multiplex PCR; TCRdb keeps only in-frame clonotypes and omits some of them. Found here are approximately 180,000 clones, about 90% of them singletons; the top ten hold 2%. The sequenced material came from blood. The receptor source for this set is a woman in her forties in good health.

This clone was seen more than once but under ten times. The chain links TRBV7-9 to TRBJ2-5, with 10 bases lining up with TRBD1. This CDR3 contains 14 residues. Trimming took 5 bases from V and 5 from J; bases not matched to a gene: 5. CDR1 is SEHNR and CDR2 is FQNEAQ in the germline V gene (reference sequence). The CDR3 nucleotides are TGTGCCAGCAGCCTAGGGACAGGGGTTGAGACCCAGTACTTC. Translation gives CASSLGTGVETQYF.

The genes are TRBV6-2 or TRBV6-3 and TRBJ2-2, with 8 positions matching TRBD1. Germline assignment: CDR1 MNHEY and CDR2 SVGEGT. This CDR3 has 16 residues. V lost 5 bases and J lost 3; bases outside the gene matches: 8. The CDR3 sequence is CASSKPGGPDTGELFF. CDR3 nucleotides: TGTGCCAGCAGTAAGCCAGGGGGCCCCGACACCGGGGAGCTGTTTTTT.

The V and J genes are TRBV12-3 or TRBV12-4 and TRBJ2-7; D possibly corresponds to TRBD1 (6 bases). The CDR3 is made up of 13 amino acids. V dropped 1 base and J dropped 6 bases, with 10 bases sitting between them. The CDR3 bases are TGTGCCAGCAGTTTAGTAGGCAGGGGCGAGCAGTACTTC. It translates to CASSLVGRGEQYF.

J is TRBJ1-5 and V is TRBV4-1; no clear D gene. This CDR3 has 15 residues. Per germline, CDR1 MGHRA and CDR2 YSYEKL. Between the trimmed V and J ends, which lost 0 bases and 2 bases, there was a span of 8 bases. DNA for the CDR3: TGCGCCAGCAGCCAAGAACCATGGGGCAATCAGCCCCAGCATTTT. Translating gives CASSQEPWGNQPQHF.

This rearrangement joins TRBV24-1 to TRBJ1-2; D gene unclear. Trimming stripped 0 bases from V and 1 base from J, with 14 bases between. The CDR3 has 17 residues. Germline CDR1 KGHDR, CDR2 SFDVKD. Here the CDR3 DNA reads TGTGCCACCAGTGATTTGTCATGGAGAGAGTATAACTATGGCTACACCTTC. Protein product: CATSDLSWREYNYGYTF.

The V and J genes are TRBV30 and TRBJ1-1; D not certain. Germline V gene sequence: CDR1 GTSNPN, CDR2 SVGIG (reference sequence). The CDR3 runs 12 residues. Between the trimmed V and J ends, which lost 4 bases and 1 base, there was a span of 7 bases. CDR3 in amino acids: CAWIDPNTEAFF. In DNA, the CDR3 is TGTGCCTGGATAGACCCGAACACTGAAGCTTTCTTT.

The V and J genes are TRBV12-1 and TRBJ1-5. TRBV12-1 is a pseudogene segment. There are 17 residues in the CDR3. Here the CDR3 DNA reads TGTGCCAGCCCGGGGGCCTCTACAATATATAGCAATCAGCCCCAGCATTTT. This codes for CASPGASTIYSNQPQHF.

The J gene is TRBJ2-5, the V gene TRBV2; unclear D gene. CDR1 is SNHLY, CDR2 FYNNEI, per germline. V lost 7 bases and J 3 bases, leaving 15 bases between the germline ends. This CDR3 region has 14 residues. CDR3 region: CASKLEASEETQYF. The CDR3 region has the DNA TGTGCCAGCAAGTTAGAGGCCTCTGAAGAGACCCAGTACTTC.

The rearrangement uses TRBV6-5 and TRBJ2-7; TRBD1 agrees at 10 bases. Germline V gene data show CDR1 as MNHEY and CDR2 as SVGAGI. The J segment lost 9 bases and the V segment lost 3 bases, leaving 11 bases of the junction unmatched. The length of the CDR3 is 15 residues. The chain's CDR3 is CASSYGPGQGHPQYF. The CDR3, as DNA: TGTGCCAGCAGTTATGGTCCGGGACAGGGGCATCCGCAGTACTTC.

The chain joins TRBV10-3 to TRBJ1-2, with a weak D call TRBD1 (5 bases). Germline V lookup: CDR1 ENHRY, CDR2 SYGVKD. The CDR3 contains 12 residues. Trimming took 2 bases from V and 7 from J, leaving 8 bases between them. This CDR3 is CAISEPGSGYTF. CDR3 nucleotides: TGTGCCATCAGTGAGCCAGGGTCTGGCTACACCTTC.

The CDR3 is CASSLGFNTEAFF. CDR3 sequence (DNA): TGTGCCAGCAGCTTAGGGTTTAACACTGAAGCTTTCTTT. This sequence joins TRBV7-9 and TRBJ1-1; D is unclear. The CDR3 consists of 13 residues. Trimming left V 1 base short and J 2 bases short, with 5 bases between. In germline, CDR1 is SEHNR, CDR2 FQNEAQ (reference sequence).